What follows are 5 T cell receptor beta chains derived from one specimen sequenced in a study of CD8 T cells in ankylosing spondylitis. MiXCR, applied by TCRdb to the 5' RACE reads, yields one record per CDR3 protein. Found here are a few hundred thousand distinct CDR3 sequences, 18% of them singletons; the top ten hold more than 25%. Input material: blood, either unsorted or a sorted T cell fraction (not recorded which). These receptors all stem from a male donor with ankylosing spondylitis or in good health (not recorded which).

This clonotype was recorded at least ten times. The chain combines TRBV6-5 with TRBJ2-5, with D tentatively TRBD1 or TRBD2 (5 bases each). CDR1 MNHEY and CDR2 SVGAGI come from the germline V gene. The CDR3 consists of 15 residues. V was pared by 4 bases and J by 1 base, with 13 bases between. CDR3 bases: TGTGCCAGCAGTTCTCCGGGACGTACCCAAGAGACCCAGTACTTC. It codes for CASSSPGRTQETQYF.

This clonotype turned up a few times. The chain employs TRBV4-1 and TRBJ2-3; D is unclear. CDR1 and CDR2 from the germline V gene are MGHRA and YSYEKL. The CDR3 is 16 residues long. Trimming removed 11 bases at V and 0 bases at J, with 21 bases between. The CDR3 here is CAGSLVYGASTDTQYF. The CDR3 nucleotides are TGCGCCGGCTCACTGGTATACGGAGCTAGCACAGATACGCAGTATTTT.

The chain joins TRBV6-2 or TRBV6-3 to TRBJ2-4; D is unclear. The CDR3 extends over 13 amino acids. The germline gives CDR1 MNHEY, CDR2 SVGEGT. The germline V and J ends were trimmed by 0 bases and 5 bases, with 5 bases remaining between them. CDR3 DNA: TGTGCCAGCAGTTACTCACGCCAAAACATTCAGTACTTC. It yields the protein CASSYSRQNIQYF.

CDR3 loop: CASSQEREDYEQYF. DNA for the CDR3: TGCGCCAGCAGCCAAGAACGGGAGGACTACGAGCAGTACTTC. The chain combines TRBV4-1 with TRBJ2-7, with TRBD2 identical over 7 bases. The CDR3 loop spans 14 amino acids. Germline trimming cut 0 bases from V and 3 bases from J; bases unmatched to any gene: 2. The germline V gene encodes CDR1 MGHRA and CDR2 YSYEKL.

V is TRBV6-5 and J is TRBJ2-2; D unresolved. Trimming pared 0 bases from V and 1 base from J, leaving 3 bases between. This CDR3 spans 14 amino acids. Germline CDR1 and CDR2: MNHEY and SVGAGI. The CDR3 sequence: CASSYSMNTGELFF. CDR3 DNA sequence: TGTGCCAGCAGTTACTCGATGAACACCGGGGAGCTGTTTTTT.